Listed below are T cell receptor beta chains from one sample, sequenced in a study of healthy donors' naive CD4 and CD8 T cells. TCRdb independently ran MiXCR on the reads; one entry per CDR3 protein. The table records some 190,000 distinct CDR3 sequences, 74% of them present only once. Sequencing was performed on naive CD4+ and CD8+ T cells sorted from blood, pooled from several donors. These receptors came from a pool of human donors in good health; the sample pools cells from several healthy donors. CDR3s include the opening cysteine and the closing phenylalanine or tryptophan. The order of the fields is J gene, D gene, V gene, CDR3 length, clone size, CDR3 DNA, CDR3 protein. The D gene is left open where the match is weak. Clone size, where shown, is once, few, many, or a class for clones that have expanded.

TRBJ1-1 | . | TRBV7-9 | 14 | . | TGTGCCAGCAGCTTCGCAGGGAGTCCCACTGAAGCTTTCTTT | CASSFAGSPTEAFF
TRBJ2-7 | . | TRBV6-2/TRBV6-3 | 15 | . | TGTGCCAGCAGAGCCGGGACGGGAAGCTCCTACGAGCAGTACTTC | CASRAGTGSSYEQYF
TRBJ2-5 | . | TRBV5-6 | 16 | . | TGTGCCAGCAGCGAGGGGATACAGGGATGGGAGGAGACCCAGTACTTC | CASSEGIQGWEETQYF
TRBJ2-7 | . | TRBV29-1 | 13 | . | TGCAGCGTTGAAGTTCGACAGGGAGGCGAGCAGTACTTC | CSVEVRQGGEQYF
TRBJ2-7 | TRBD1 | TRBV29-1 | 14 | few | TGCAGCGTTGAAGGGACAGGGGGCTTAGACGAGCAGTACTTC | CSVEGTGGLDEQYF
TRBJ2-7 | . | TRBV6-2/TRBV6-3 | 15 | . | TGTGCCAGCACCTCCCCGGGGGCTAGAGCCTACGAGCAGTACTTC | CASTSPGARAYEQYF
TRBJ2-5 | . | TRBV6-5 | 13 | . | TGTGCCAGCAGTTCCCAGAGCCAAGAGACCCAGTACTTC | CASSSQSQETQYF
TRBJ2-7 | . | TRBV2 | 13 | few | TGTGCCAGCAGTTTAACCGGTACCTACGAGCAGTACTTC | CASSLTGTYEQYF
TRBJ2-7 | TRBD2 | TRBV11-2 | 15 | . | TGTGCCAGCATCCTGACTAGCGGGAGCAAACACGAGCAGTACTTC | CASILTSGSKHEQYF
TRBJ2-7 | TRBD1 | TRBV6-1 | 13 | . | TGTGCCAGCAGCGGACAGGACCCCTACGAGCAGTACTTC | CASSGQDPYEQYF
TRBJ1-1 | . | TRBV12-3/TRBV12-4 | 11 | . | TGTGCCAGCACAAGGGACACTGAAGCTTTCTTT | CASTRDTEAFF
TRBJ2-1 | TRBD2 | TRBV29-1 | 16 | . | TGCAGCGTTGAAGGCTTGACTAGCGGTGTCTACAATGAGCAGTTCTTC | CSVEGLTSGVYNEQFF
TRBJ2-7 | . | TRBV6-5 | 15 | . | TGTGCCAGCAGCCGAGGGCGGGAACCCGCCTACGAGCAGTACTTC | CASSRGREPAYEQYF
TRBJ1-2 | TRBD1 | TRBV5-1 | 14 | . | TGCGCCAGCAGCTTGGTGGGACAGGAGTATGGCTACACCTTC | CASSLVGQEYGYTF
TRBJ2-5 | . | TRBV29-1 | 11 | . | TGCAGCGTTATTGAGGTAGAGACCCAGTACTTC | CSVIEVETQYF
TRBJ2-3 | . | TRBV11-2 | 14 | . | TGTGCCAGCAGCTTAGAGCCTAGTAAAGATACGCAGTATTTT | CASSLEPSKDTQYF
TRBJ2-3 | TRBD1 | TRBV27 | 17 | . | TGTGCCAGCAGACACCCTCCAGGACAGGGCCAGGCAGATACGCAGTATTTT | CASRHPPGQGQADTQYF
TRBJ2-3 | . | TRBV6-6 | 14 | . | TGTGCCAACTCTAAGGGTACTACTCCCGATACGCAGTATTTT | CANSKGTTPDTQYF
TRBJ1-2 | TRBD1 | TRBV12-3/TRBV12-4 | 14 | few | TGTGCCAGCAGTTTGGGACAGACTAACTATGGCTACACCTTC | CASSLGQTNYGYTF
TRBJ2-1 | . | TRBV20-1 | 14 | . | TGCAGTGCTAGGAGGGACGCTACCTACAATGAGCAGTTCTTC | CSARRDATYNEQFF